The source of this TCR beta chain is a study of blood T cell repertoires in COVID-19. Study-level background: Samples came from the United States, Italy and Spain, spanning acute and convalescent COVID-19.

This CDR3 contains 14 residues. V lost 3 bases and J 3 bases, leaving 11 bases between the germline ends. Germline CDR1 and CDR2: SNHLY and FYNNEI. Those who participated ranged in age from about 18 to 89 years and resided in under 25 US areas. Cohort placement rested on clinical history that participants reported themselves. The authors' processing: Estimation of nucleated cell counts relied on the amplification of reference gene primers. TCRdb keeps only in-frame clones here, not all; method: immunoSEQ multiplex PCR. D and trimming were read from the DNA, whereas the V and J calls and clone size are those reported in that table. The data show approximately 490,000 clones, about nine tenths seen once.

The V gene is TRBV2, the J gene TRBJ2-5; possibly TRBD1 for D (6 bases). The source of this sequence is a woman younger than 30 who had recovered from COVID-19. The sequencing sample was made of PBMCs or T cells enriched from blood (not recorded which). The CDR3 here is CASSDQRTEETQYF. The CDR3 coding sequence is TGTGCCAGCAGTGATCAGCGGACAGAAGAGACCCAGTACTTC.